A single sample is the source of the 5 T cell receptor beta chains below, sequenced in a study of T cell responses to AZD1222 COVID-19 vaccine. Sequencing used immunoSEQ multiplex PCR; TCRdb keeps in-frame clones, though not all of them. Seen here are 100,000 to 150,000 clones, around 90% observed once, and the top ten hold 3.5% to 4.5%. The specimen was peripheral blood, collected on day 0 of AZD1222 vaccination. The receptor source for this set is an adult in good health.

This chain connects TRBV30 to TRBJ1-5; D gene ambiguous. From germline, CDR1 is GTSNPN and CDR2 SVGIG (reference sequence). The CDR3 length is 14 residues. Trimming stripped 2 bases from V and 4 bases from J, with 12 bases between. The CDR3 region is CAWSWTSGNQPQHF. Here the CDR3 DNA reads TGTGCCTGGAGTTGGACGTCTGGGAATCAGCCCCAGCATTTT.

This rearrangement joins TRBV19 to TRBJ2-7; 11 nucleotides match TRBD1. The CDR3 consists of 15 residues. Trimming took 6 bases from V and 3 from J; bases not matched to a gene: 7. From germline, CDR1 is LNHDA and CDR2 SQIVND (reference sequence). This CDR3 is CASRSGTGGNYEQYF. CDR3 bases: TGTGCCAGTAGGTCCGGGACAGGGGGTAACTACGAGCAGTACTTC.

This chain links TRBV6-2 or TRBV6-3 with TRBJ1-5, with a weak D call TRBD1 (6 bases). The CDR3 extends over 14 amino acids. V lost 6 bases, J lost 3 bases, and 12 bases lay in between. CDR1 and CDR2 from the germline V gene are MNHEY and SVGEGT. Here the CDR3 DNA reads TGTGCCAGCAGCCTTGGACAGTTCAATCAGCCCCAGCATTTT. It is translated as CASSLGQFNQPQHF.

CDR3 DNA sequence: TGCAGCGTCGGGGGGGGAGCCCTCTCCTACGAGCAGTACTTC. Translated: CSVGGGALSYEQYF. This chain joins TRBV29-1 and TRBJ2-7; 8 positions match TRBD2. This CDR3 spans 14 amino acids. The junction had 7 bases not matched to a gene; V was cut back by 6 bases and J by 0 bases. Germline CDR1 SQVTM, CDR2 ANQGSEA.

The CDR3 sequence is CASSVGGEFNQPQHF. The CDR3 nucleotides read TGTGCCAGCAGCGTAGGGGGGGAATTCAATCAGCCCCAGCATTTT. The rearrangement joins TRBV9 to TRBJ1-5, with D possibly TRBD1 on 5 matching bases. With 0 bases removed from V and 3 bases from J, the gap between germline ends came to 10 bases. The CDR3 loop spans 15 amino acids. Per the germline V gene, CDR1 is SGDLS and CDR2 is YYNGEE.